This T cell receptor (beta chain) was obtained from a study of T cells of healthy individuals. Germline V gives CDR1 SGHVS, CDR2 FQNEAQ. The V end lost 6 bases, the J end lost 2 bases, and 12 bases lay between the germline ends. The CDR3 is made up of 14 amino acids. One entry per CDR3 protein results from TCRdb running MiXCR on the 5' RACE reads. The sample consists of 45,000 to 60,000 distinct CDR3 sequences, approximately 15% of them appearing once. The sample holds a few counts of this clonotype. The source of this sequence is a human donor in good health. This chain links TRBV7-8 with TRBJ2-3; no reliable D call. CDR3 sequence reads: CASRDGPFTDTQYF. CDR3 in DNA: TGTGCCAGCAGAGACGGACCCTTCACAGATACGCAGTATTTT.